A single sample gave rise to the 18 T cell receptor beta chains below, sequenced in a study of PD-1 blockade in classical Hodgkin lymphoma. Time point given: cycle 4 day 1 (C4D1), after less than 7 weeks of nivolumab. Relapse after autologous stem cell transplantation occurred in every patient, and brentuximab vedotin exposure varied. Magnetic negative selection purified CD4+ T cells from thawed PBMCs. Using immunoSEQ multiplex PCR, the repertoire was profiled, and TCRdb retains in-frame clones only, with some absent. Of some 23,000 clones in the sample, around 86% were seen once. Specimen: CD4+ T cells from blood, collected before the fourth cycle of nivolumab. The receptors derive from a human donor with classical Hodgkin lymphoma.

The chain is built from TRBV5-6 and TRBJ2-7; D remains ambiguous. The CDR3 spans 16 residues. Germline assignment: CDR1 SGHDT and CDR2 YYEEEE. V was clipped by 0 bases and J by 0 bases, with 13 bases between them. CDR3 nucleotide sequence: TGTGCCAGCAGCTTGGATCCTACTCCGAGCTCCTACGAGCAGTACTTC. Its protein product is CASSLDPTPSSYEQYF.

This clone was detected only a few times. This chain joins TRBV5-1 and TRBJ1-1; no clear D gene. With 0 bases removed from V and 1 base from J, the gap between germline ends came to 7 bases. CDR1 and CDR2 (germline): SGHRS, YFSETQ. This CDR3 has 14 residues. The CDR3, as DNA: TGCGCCAGCAGCTTGGGAGCAACGAACACTGAAGCTTTCTTT. Amino acids: CASSLGATNTEAFF.

The rearrangement uses TRBV28 and TRBJ1-2; no clear D. V was clipped by 5 bases and J by 4 bases, with 11 bases between them. The CDR3 is made up of 13 amino acids. The germline gives CDR1 MDHEN, CDR2 SYDVKM. For the CDR3, the DNA is TGTGCCAGCAGTCCTCGGACGGGCTATGGCTACACCTTC. Translation: CASSPRTGYGYTF.

This clone was seen a handful of times. The chain recombines TRBV2 with TRBJ1-6, with D perhaps matching TRBD1 (5 bases). V was shortened by 3 bases and J by 7 bases, with 7 bases between the two germline ends. Germline V gene data show CDR1 as SNHLY and CDR2 as FYNNEI. The CDR3 loop spans 13 amino acids. CDR3 coding DNA: TGTGCCAGCAGTGAGACAGAAAATTCACCCCTCCACTTT. It encodes CASSETENSPLHF.

This clone has a handful of counts. V is TRBV6-5 and J is TRBJ1-6; D remains ambiguous. The germline V gene has CDR1 MNHEY and CDR2 SVGAGI. V was clipped by 2 bases and J by 4 bases, with 12 bases between them. The CDR3 is made up of 16 amino acids. The CDR3 reads CASSYGRQPYNSPLHF. In nucleotides, the CDR3 is TGTGCCAGCAGTTACGGGCGCCAGCCTTATAATTCACCCCTCCACTTT.

V gene TRBV5-1 combines with J gene TRBJ1-1; no clear D. Germline CDR1 and CDR2: SGHRS and YFSETQ. The V end was cut by 5 bases, the J end by 0 bases, with 17 bases between. CDR3 length: 16 residues. As DNA, the CDR3 is TGCGCCAGCAGAGATGAAAAAGGCGGCATGAACACTGAAGCTTTCTTT. Protein: CASRDEKGGMNTEAFF.

V gene TRBV19 combines with J gene TRBJ1-3; no clear D gene. V was shortened by 3 bases and J by 2 bases, with 11 bases between the two germline ends. This CDR3 spans 15 amino acids. The germline V gene has CDR1 LNHDA and CDR2 SQIVND (reference sequence). The CDR3 is CASSMVGPAGNTIYF. DNA for the CDR3: TGTGCCAGTAGTATGGTTGGACCAGCTGGAAACACCATATATTTT.

This sequence joins TRBV7-2 and TRBJ1-1; possible D gene TRBD1, 5 bases. The length of the CDR3 is 15 residues. V lost 3 bases and J 2 bases, leaving 13 bases between the germline ends. CDR1 is SGHTA and CDR2 is FQGNSA in the germline V gene. CDR3 coding DNA: TGTGCCAGCAGCTTCGTTCCGGGGCGTAACACTGAAGCTTTCTTT. It specifies CASSFVPGRNTEAFF.

The chain has TRBV5-1 and TRBJ2-1, with D possibly TRBD2 on 6 matching bases. This CDR3 is built from 15 residues. V was cut by 2 bases and J by 1 base, with 10 bases left in between. Germline lookup yields CDR1 SGHRS and CDR2 YFSETQ. CDR3 residues: CASSLVAASYNEQFF. In nucleotides, the CDR3 is TGCGCCAGCAGCTTAGTAGCGGCTTCCTACAATGAGCAGTTCTTC. Variable domain in full (rest from reference TRBV5-1 and TRBJ2-1): KAGVTQTPRYLIKTRGQQVTLSCSPISGHRSVSWYQQTPGQGLQFLFEYFSETQRNKGNFPGRFSGRQFSNSRSEMNVSTLELGDSALYLCASSLVAASYNEQFFGPGTRLTVL.

This clone was picked up a small number of times. This sample includes further DNA sequences coding for the same CDR3. The rearrangement joins TRBV6-5 to TRBJ1-2, with a tentative D call TRBD1 (5 bases). V lost 2 bases and J 2 bases, leaving 12 bases between the germline ends. This CDR3 region has 15 residues. Germline lookup yields CDR1 MNHEY and CDR2 SVGAGI. CDR3 nucleotides: TGTGCCAGCAGTTACGGGGGTGGAGGGAACTATGGCTACACCTTC. It encodes CASSYGGGGNYGYTF.

This clone was seen only once. V and J are TRBV18 and TRBJ1-1; a possible D gene is TRBD1 (5 bases). V lost 3 bases and J lost 0, with 11 bases in between. Per the germline V gene, CDR1 is KGHSH and CDR2 is LQKENI. This CDR3 comprises 15 residues. CDR3 region: CASSPPSGLNTEAFF. CDR3 sequence (DNA): TGTGCCAGCTCACCGCCGTCGGGGCTGAACACTGAAGCTTTCTTT.

This clone was seen only once. The chain recombines TRBV18 with TRBJ2-7, with 8 bases identical to TRBD1. The germline V gene has CDR1 KGHSH and CDR2 LQKENI. The CDR3 covers 16 residues. V shed 2 bases and J 5 bases; nucleotides not matched to a gene: 11. The CDR3, as DNA: TGTGCCAGCTCACCATTTCGGACAGGGTACGTCAACGAGCAGTACTTC. It is translated as CASSPFRTGYVNEQYF.

The chain uses TRBV29-1 and TRBJ1-1; D is unresolved. CDR3 size: 12 residues. The V end was cut by 5 bases, the J end by 1 base, with 8 bases between. Germline V gene data show CDR1 as SQVTM and CDR2 as ANQGSEA. CDR3 protein: CSVYSANTEAFF. The CDR3 DNA reads as TGCAGCGTTTATTCGGCGAACACTGAAGCTTTCTTT.

This clone appeared a few times. The chain recombines TRBV9 with TRBJ1-3, with no clear D. The V and J ends lost 5 bases and 0 bases respectively, with 12 bases between them. This CDR3 is 15 amino acids long. Per the germline V gene, CDR1 is SGDLS and CDR2 is YYNGEE. In nucleotides, the CDR3 is TGTGCCAGCAGTTCGGGAATCTACTCTGGAAACACCATATATTTT. Its translation: CASSSGIYSGNTIYF.

V gene TRBV7-2 combines with J gene TRBJ1-5; TRBD1 aligns across 8 bases. J was trimmed by 6 bases and V by 5 bases; bases with no gene match: 3. The CDR3 is 13 amino acids. Germline values: CDR1 SGHTA, CDR2 FQGNSA. This CDR3 reads CASSVQGGQPQHF. In nucleotides, the CDR3 is TGTGCCAGCAGCGTACAGGGGGGTCAGCCCCAGCATTTT.

The V call is TRBV7-2, the J call TRBJ2-5, with 8 bases identical to TRBD2. The CDR3 spans 15 residues. Germline V gene lookup returns CDR1 SGHTA and CDR2 FQGNSA. J lost 1 base, V lost 5 bases, and 6 bases had no gene match. The CDR3 sequence is CASSPPSGGQETQYF. The CDR3 nucleotides are TGTGCCAGCAGCCCCCCAAGCGGGGGCCAAGAGACCCAGTACTTC.

The rearrangement uses TRBV11-2 and TRBJ2-7; D tentatively fits TRBD1 or TRBD2 (5 bases each). The V end was cut by 0 bases, the J end by 2 bases, with 8 bases between. This CDR3 is built from 14 residues. Per germline, CDR1 SGHAT and CDR2 FQNNGV. DNA of the CDR3: TGTGCCAGCAGCTTAGACCGAGGGGCCTACGAGCAGTACTTC. Translating it yields CASSLDRGAYEQYF.

The chain has TRBV11-1 and TRBJ1-3; no clear D. The V and J ends lost 3 bases and 2 bases respectively, with 11 bases between them. Germline values: CDR1 SGHAT, CDR2 FQDESV (reference sequence). This CDR3 spans 15 amino acids. For the CDR3, the DNA is TGTGCCAGCAGCTTGCCCTGGGGTACTGGAAACACCATATATTTT. Protein product: CASSLPWGTGNTIYF.